The 10 T cell receptor beta chains below were found in one sample sequenced in a study of CD8 T cells in ankylosing spondylitis. Each CDR3 protein is one row after TCRdb ran MiXCR on the 5' RACE reads. Of approximately 350,000 distinct CDR3 sequences listed, 14% to 15% are singletons. Sequencing used blood, either unsorted or a sorted T cell fraction (not recorded which). The receptors derive from a male donor with ankylosing spondylitis or in good health (not recorded which).

This clonotype was observed at least ten times. The V and J genes are TRBV6-1 and TRBJ1-1, with TRBD1 identical over 7 bases. The germline CDR1 and CDR2 sequences are MNHNS and SASEGT. V gave up 4 bases and J gave up 4 bases; unmatched junction bases: 6. The CDR3 sequence is 14 residues long. CDR3 in amino acids: CASSGSRGVTEAFF. Written as DNA, the CDR3 is TGTGCCAGCAGTGGGAGCAGGGGGGTCACTGAAGCTTTCTTT.

This clonotype was found a few times. CDR3: CSVGGGQGRTEAFF. The CDR3 region has the DNA TGCAGCGTTGGGGGGGGGCAGGGAAGGACTGAAGCTTTCTTT. The chain carries TRBV29-1 and TRBJ1-1, with D possibly TRBD1 on 6 matching bases. The CDR3 runs 14 residues. From germline, CDR1 is SQVTM and CDR2 ANQGSEA. Trimming cost V 4 bases and J 5 bases, with 17 bases left between them.

This clonotype was observed at least ten times. V usage is TRBV15 and J usage is TRBJ2-1; D may be TRBD1 (5 bases). Germline V gene lookup returns CDR1 LNHNV and CDR2 YYDKDF (reference sequence). The CDR3 is 12 amino acids. Trimming stripped 3 bases from V and 9 bases from J, with 9 bases between. As DNA, the CDR3 is TGTGCCACCAGCAGGTACCAGGGTGAGCAGTTCTTC. It is translated as CATSRYQGEQFF.

This clonotype appeared a few times. V is TRBV10-2 and J is TRBJ2-7; 8 bases are a match to TRBD1. Germline assignment: CDR1 WSHSY and CDR2 SAAADI. This CDR3 is 12 amino acids long. With V trimmed by 11 bases and J by 4 bases, 7 bases remained unmatched. The CDR3 here is CAGADRGYEQYF. Written as DNA, the CDR3 is TGCGCCGGGGCAGACAGGGGTTACGAGCAGTACTTC.

Only a few counts were recorded for this clonotype. The rearrangement joins TRBV4-1 to TRBJ1-1, with 7 bases fitting TRBD1. The V gene end was trimmed by 3 bases and the J gene end by 5 bases; junction bases not matched to a gene: 9. The CDR3 covers 15 residues. The germline V gene has CDR1 MGHRA and CDR2 YSYEKL. CDR3 amino acids: CASSHPKTGKTEAFF. The CDR3 DNA sequence: TGCGCCAGCAGCCATCCAAAGACAGGGAAAACTGAAGCTTTCTTT.

The sample holds a few counts of this clonotype. The chain uses TRBV30 and TRBJ2-7, with 8 bases identical to TRBD1. The germline CDR1 and CDR2 sequences are GTSNPN and SVGIG (reference sequence). V lost 7 bases to trimming and J lost 3 bases; unmatched junction nucleotides: 2. This CDR3 contains 11 residues. CDR3 loop: CASGQGYEQYF. For the CDR3, the DNA is TGTGCCTCCGGACAGGGCTACGAGCAGTACTTC. The full variable domain, in which reference TRBV30 and TRBJ2-7 provide the parts outside the CDR3, is SQTIHQWPATLVQPVGSPLSLECTVEGTSNPNLYWYRQAAGRGLQLLFYSVGIGQISSEVPQNLSASRPQDRQFILSSKKLLLSDSGFYLCASGQGYEQYFGPGTRLTVT.

The chain uses TRBV12-3 or TRBV12-4 and TRBJ1-4; a possible D gene is TRBD1 (5 bases). The V end lost 6 bases, the J end lost 7 bases, and 15 bases lay between the germline ends. The CDR3 contains 14 residues. The CDR3 DNA is TGTGCCAGCAGCCCCTACGGGGGTGGTGAAAAACTGTTTTTT. It specifies CASSPYGGGEKLFF.

The table lists this clonotype with a few counts. The chain couples TRBV7-2 to TRBJ2-7; 9 nucleotides line up with TRBD1. The CDR3 runs 15 residues. The V gene's germline CDR1 is SGHTA and CDR2 FQGNSA. V was pared by 5 bases and J by 7 bases, with 12 bases of the junction left unmatched. DNA of the CDR3: TGTGCCAGCAGCCCAGGGGGACAGGGAGAGTGGGAGCAGTACTTC. It specifies CASSPGGQGEWEQYF.

The genes are TRBV7-9 and TRBJ1-1; 7 bases are a match to TRBD1. Trimming removed 2 bases from V and 4 bases from J; junction bases left unmatched: 7. Germline V lookup: CDR1 SEHNR, CDR2 FQNEAQ (reference sequence). This CDR3 has 15 residues. The CDR3 DNA follows: TGTGCCAGCAGCTTATCCGGACAGGCATTCACTGAAGCTTTCTTT. Translated: CASSLSGQAFTEAFF.

This clonotype was seen a few times. The rearrangement uses TRBV7-8 and TRBJ1-1; D gene ambiguous. This CDR3 is built from 14 residues. Germline V gene sequence: CDR1 SGHVS, CDR2 FQNEAQ. Trimming took off 3 bases at V and 4 bases at J, with 12 bases between the two ends. CDR3 nucleotide sequence: TGTGCCAGCAGCTTCTCCGAGTTGGTCACTGAAGCTTTCTTT. Protein sequence: CASSFSELVTEAFF. Filled out from reference TRBV7-8 and TRBJ1-1, the complete variable domain reads GAGVSQSPRYKVAKRGQDVALRCDPISGHVSLFWYQQALGQGPEFLTYFQNEAQLDKSGLPSDRFFAERPEGSVSTLKIQRTQQEDSAVYLCASSFSELVTEAFFGQGTRLTVV.